This TCR beta chain was captured in a study of T cell repertoires in cytomegalovirus infection. At the level of the study: Signatures in public TCR beta sequences pointed to both CMV infection and matching HLA type. Regarding the study as a whole: Dominating the ex vivo response were TCR beta clonotypes that were CMV-specific and HLA-C-restricted. Identification of carriers of CMV plus the relevant HLA was achieved through cumulative public TCR beta family frequency.

The germline gives CDR1 MNHEY, CDR2 SMNVEV (reference sequence). The CDR3 is 13 amino acids. V was clipped by 4 bases and J by 6 bases; unmatched bases: 3. This clonotype was seen only a few times. Its target is not known. TCRdb called the reads again in MiXCR, with one record for every CDR3 protein. The sample contains around 740,000 distinct CDR3 sequences, approximately 34% of which appear only once. The origin of this receptor is a human donor in good health (CMV status not recorded). Some clones in this sample may be carry-over from other donors' samples. The sequencing input was PBMCs. The J gene is TRBJ2-7, the V gene TRBV27; 10 bases agree with TRBD1. The CDR3 loop is CASSSGQGVEQYF. CDR3 coding DNA: TGTGCCAGCAGTTCCGGACAGGGGGTCGAGCAGTACTTC.